The clone carrying this T cell receptor (beta chain) has a handful of counts. Its specificity is not known. Arm-PCR with iRepertoire HTBI primers amplified the CDR3 regions for these TCR beta libraries. TCRdb redid the calling of the multiplex PCR reads with MiXCR, one entry per CDR3 protein. The profile shows a few hundred thousand distinct CDR3 sequences, approximately 25% of them singletons. Sample time point: persistent/refractory GD, antithyroid drugs over 5 years with positive TRAb. Generation of the TCR library employed RNA extracted from PBMCs. The data were obtained in a study of regulatory T cells in long-lasting Graves disease. Study-level background: Disease was considered persistent Graves' disease after over 5 years of antithyroid drugs (with positive TSH receptor antibodies). Study-level points and caveats: Accuracy was perhaps lowered by the small sample size. Compared with new cases, persistent Graves' patients showed reduced TCR diversity. Favored gene segments in persistent disease were TRBV28, TRBJ1-2 and TRBJ2-5.

Per germline, CDR1 GTSNPN and CDR2 SVGIG (reference sequence). CDR3 length: 15 amino acids. The V end lost 0 bases, the J end lost 4 bases, and 12 bases lay between the germline ends. The TCR sequence derives from a woman aged 40 to 55 with Graves disease. The starting material was peripheral blood mononuclear cells (PBMCs), obtained when the disease was refractory, from a patient treated with antithyroid drugs. V is TRBV30 and J is TRBJ2-2, with a tentative D call TRBD2 (5 bases). The DNA for the CDR3 is TGTGCCTGGAGTGTCCATACGGGAACCACCGGGGAGCTGTTTTTT. Translated: CAWSVHTGTTGELFF. Full variable domain (missing parts from reference TRBV30 and TRBJ2-2): SQTIHQWPATLVQPVGSPLSLECTVEGTSNPNLYWYRQAAGRGLQLLFYSVGIGQISSEVPQNLSASRPQDRQFILSSKKLLLSDSGFYLCAWSVHTGTTGELFFGEGSRLTVL.